This T cell receptor (beta chain) was captured by sequencing in a study of T cell repertoires in cytomegalovirus infection. Germline values: CDR1 SQVTM, CDR2 ANQGSEA. Trimming removed 0 bases at V and 4 bases at J, with 24 bases between. The CDR3 spans 18 residues. With respect to this clonotype: The antigen is undetermined.

Study-level findings and limits: Cumulative frequency of public TCR beta families picked out carriers of CMV plus the relevant HLA. The response measured ex vivo was dominated by TCR beta clonotypes (HLA-C-restricted and CMV-specific).

TCRdb passed the reads through MiXCR, listing each CDR3 protein once. The table has hundreds of thousands of distinct CDR3 sequences, around a third seen once. V usage is TRBV29-1 and J usage is TRBJ1-2; maybe TRBD1 (5 bases). The material sequenced was cultured CD8+ T cells from PBMCs, taken from culture after CMV antigen stimulation. This TCR derives from a human donor in good health (CMV status not recorded). Some clones in this sample may be carry-over from other donors' samples. The chain's CDR3 is CSVEDFRERSPFFYGYTF. The DNA for the CDR3 is TGCAGCGTTGAAGACTTCAGGGAGCGGTCTCCCTTTTTCTATGGCTACACCTTC.